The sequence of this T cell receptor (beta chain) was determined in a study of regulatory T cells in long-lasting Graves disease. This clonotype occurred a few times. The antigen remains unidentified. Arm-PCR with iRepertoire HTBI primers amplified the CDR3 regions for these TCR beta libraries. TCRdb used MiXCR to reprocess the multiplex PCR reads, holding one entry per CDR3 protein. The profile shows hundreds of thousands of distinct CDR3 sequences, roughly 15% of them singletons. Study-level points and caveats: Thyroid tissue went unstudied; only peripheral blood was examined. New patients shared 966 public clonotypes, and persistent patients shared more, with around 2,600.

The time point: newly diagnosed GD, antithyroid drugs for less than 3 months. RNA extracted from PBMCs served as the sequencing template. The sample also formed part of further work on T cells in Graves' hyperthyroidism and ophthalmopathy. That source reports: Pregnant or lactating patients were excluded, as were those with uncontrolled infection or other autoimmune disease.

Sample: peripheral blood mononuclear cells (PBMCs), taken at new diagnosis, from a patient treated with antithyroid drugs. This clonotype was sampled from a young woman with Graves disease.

CDR3 in DNA: TGCGCCAGCAGCTTTAGCGGGGTAGTCAATGAGCAGTTCTTC. As protein: CASSFSGVVNEQFF. V and J are TRBV5-1 and TRBJ2-1; the match to TRBD2 covers 8 bases. Per the germline V gene, CDR1 is SGHRS and CDR2 is YFSETQ. Unmatched junction bases numbered 4, after V lost 2 bases and J lost 6 bases. CDR3 size: 14 residues.